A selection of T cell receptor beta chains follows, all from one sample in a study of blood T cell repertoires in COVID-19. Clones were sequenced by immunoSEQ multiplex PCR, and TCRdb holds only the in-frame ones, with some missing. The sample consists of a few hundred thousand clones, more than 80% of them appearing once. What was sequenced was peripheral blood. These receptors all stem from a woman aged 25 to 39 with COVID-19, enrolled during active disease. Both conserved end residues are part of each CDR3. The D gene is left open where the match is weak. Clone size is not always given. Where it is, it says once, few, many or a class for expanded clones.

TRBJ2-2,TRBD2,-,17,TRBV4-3,CASSQEAAGVFTGELFF,TGCGCCAGCAGCCAAGAAGCAGCGGGAGTCTTCACCGGGGAGCTGTTTTTT
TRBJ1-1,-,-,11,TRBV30,CAWSVLAEAFF,TGTGCCTGGAGTGTACTGGCTGAAGCTTTCTTT
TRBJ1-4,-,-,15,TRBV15,CATSRDKGWDEKLFF,TGTGCCACCAGCAGAGATAAGGGGTGGGATGAAAAACTGTTTTTT
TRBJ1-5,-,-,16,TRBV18,CASSPSRQGGSQPQHF,TGTGCCAGCTCACCTTCACGGCAGGGAGGGAGTCAGCCCCAGCATTTT
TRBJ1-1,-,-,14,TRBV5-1,CASSLEGANTEAFF,TGCGCCAGCAGCTTGGAAGGGGCGAACACTGAAGCTTTCTTT
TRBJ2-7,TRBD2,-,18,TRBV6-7,CASSYEPGLAGGPYEQYF,TGTGCCAGCAGTTACGAACCGGGACTAGCGGGGGGGCCCTACGAGCAGTACTTC
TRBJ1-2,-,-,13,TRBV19,CASSHGTRQGYTF,TGTGCCAGTAGCCATGGGACAAGGCAAGGCTACACCTTC
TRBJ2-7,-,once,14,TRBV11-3,CASSPHMQGPEQYF,TGTGCCAGCAGCCCCCATATGCAGGGTCCCGAGCAGTACTTC
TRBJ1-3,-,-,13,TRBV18,CASSPAGGNTIYF,TGTGCCAGCTCACCTGCCGGTGGAAACACCATATATTTT
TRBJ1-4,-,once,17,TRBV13,CASSSFGGMRPNEKLFF,TGTGCCAGCAGCTCATTCGGGGGGATGCGGCCTAATGAAAAACTGTTTTTT
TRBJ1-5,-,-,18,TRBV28,CASRSRLPRGGINQPQHF,TGTGCCAGCAGGAGTAGGCTTCCTAGGGGAGGGATTAATCAGCCCCAGCATTTT
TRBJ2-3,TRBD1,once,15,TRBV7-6,CASSLFLGQQDTQYF,TGTGCCAGCAGCTTATTCTTGGGACAGCAAGATACGCAGTATTTT
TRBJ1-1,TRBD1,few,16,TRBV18,CASSPGTAMLNTEAFF,TGTGCCAGCTCACCCGGGACAGCTATGTTGAACACTGAAGCTTTCTTT
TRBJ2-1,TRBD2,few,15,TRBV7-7,CASSPGLAVNNEQFF,TGTGCCAGCAGCCCCGGACTAGCGGTGAACAATGAGCAGTTCTTC
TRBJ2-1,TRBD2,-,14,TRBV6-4,CASSDTAGAGEQFF,TGTGCCAGCAGTGACACAGCGGGAGCTGGTGAGCAGTTCTTC
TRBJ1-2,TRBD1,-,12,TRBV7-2,CASSIGQGTYTF,TGTGCCAGCAGCATCGGACAGGGGACCTACACCTTC
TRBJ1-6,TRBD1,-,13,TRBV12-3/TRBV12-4,CASERTGDSPLHF,TGTGCCAGCGAGAGGACAGGGGATTCACCCCTCCACTTT
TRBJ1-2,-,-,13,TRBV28,CASSLDSAYGYTF,TGTGCCAGCAGTTTAGACAGCGCATATGGCTACACCTTC
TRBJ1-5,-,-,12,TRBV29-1,CRAARAGQPQHF,TGCAGGGCCGCCAGGGCAGGTCAGCCCCAGCATTTT
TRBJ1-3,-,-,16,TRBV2,CASSMLAGVFGNTIYF,TGTGCCAGCAGTATGTTGGCAGGGGTTTTTGGAAACACCATATATTTT
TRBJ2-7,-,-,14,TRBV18,CASSLLQGPYEQYF,TGTGCCAGCTCACTTCTCCAGGGGCCCTACGAGCAGTACTTC
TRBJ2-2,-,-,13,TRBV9,CASSVGATGELFF,TGTGCCAGCAGCGTAGGCGCCACCGGGGAGCTGTTTTTT
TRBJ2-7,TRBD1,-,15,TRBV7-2,CASSSGTGEYYEQYF,TGTGCCAGCAGCTCCGGGACAGGCGAATACTACGAGCAGTACTTC
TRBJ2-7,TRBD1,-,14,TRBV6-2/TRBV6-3,CASSRQGSTDEQYF,TGTGCCAGCAGCCGACAGGGGTCGACAGACGAGCAGTACTTC
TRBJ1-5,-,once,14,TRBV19,CASSINLGGQPQHF,TGTGCCAGTAGTATTAATTTGGGAGGACAGCCCCAGCATTTT
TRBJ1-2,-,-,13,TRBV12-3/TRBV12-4,CASSLSGGYGYTF,TGTGCCAGCAGTTTATCGGGGGGATATGGCTACACCTTC
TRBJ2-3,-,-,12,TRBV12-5,CASGGAADTQYF,TGTGCTAGTGGGGGGGCGGCAGATACGCAGTATTTT
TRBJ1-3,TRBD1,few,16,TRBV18,CASSLADRGSGNTIYF,TGTGCCAGCTCACTTGCAGACAGGGGGTCTGGAAACACCATATATTTT
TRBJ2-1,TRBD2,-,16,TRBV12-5,CASGRGAGAPRDEQFF,TGTGCTAGTGGCAGGGGAGCGGGAGCCCCCCGGGATGAGCAGTTCTTC